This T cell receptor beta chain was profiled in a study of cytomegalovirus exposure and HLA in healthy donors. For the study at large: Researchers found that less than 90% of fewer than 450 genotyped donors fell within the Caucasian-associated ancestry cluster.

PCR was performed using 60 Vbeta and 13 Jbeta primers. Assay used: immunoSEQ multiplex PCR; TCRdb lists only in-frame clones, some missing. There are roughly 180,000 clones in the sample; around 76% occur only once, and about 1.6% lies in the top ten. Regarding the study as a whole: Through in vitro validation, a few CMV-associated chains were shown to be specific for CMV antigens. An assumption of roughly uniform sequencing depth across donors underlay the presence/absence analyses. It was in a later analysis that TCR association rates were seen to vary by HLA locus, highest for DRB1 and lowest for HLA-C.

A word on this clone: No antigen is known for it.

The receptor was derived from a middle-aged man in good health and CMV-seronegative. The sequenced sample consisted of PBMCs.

CDR3 nucleotide sequence: TGCGCCAGCAGCCAAGATCGGAGGGAGGGGCTGTTTTTT. It is translated as CASSQDRREGLFF. The rearrangement joins TRBV4-3 to TRBJ2-2, with 7 bases fitting TRBD2. Germline CDR1 and CDR2: LGHNA and YSLEER. V gave up 0 bases and J gave up 13 bases; unmatched junction bases: 5. The CDR3 extends over 13 amino acids.